The entry that follows covers one T cell receptor (beta chain) sequence. Its target is not known. Trimming pared 0 bases from V and 10 bases from J, leaving 14 bases between. The length of the CDR3 is 15 residues. Germline assignment: CDR1 SGDLS and CDR2 YYNGEE. This sample was included in a study of cytotoxic CD8 clonotypes in ibrutinib-treated CLL. Study-wide context: Response sampling took place at median around 12 months of treatment, range 6 to 36. Study-wide results and caveats: The public clonotypes identified were infrequent and showed contraction or stability on treatment.

TCR beta library input comprised around 2 micrograms of genomic DNA from cryopreserved PBMCs. Generated by immunoSEQ multiplex PCR, the TCRdb table keeps only in-frame clones and is missing some. This sample has around 300,000 clones, with around four fifths found just once. The sequences come from PBMCs, collected before ibrutinib treatment. This sequence was found in a human donor with chronic lymphocytic leukemia. The chain employs TRBV9 and TRBJ1-6; D ambiguous. CDR3 in amino acids: CASSVGGSVKSPLHF. DNA of the CDR3: TGTGCCAGCAGCGTAGGCGGGTCCGTGAAATCACCCCTCCACTTT.